Detailed here is one T cell receptor beta chain. Peripheral blood was drawn, approximately 10 milliliters per donor. Sample-barcoded 5' priming and a J-beta primer mix drove a second PCR of roughly 6 to 12 cycles. Through a template-switch adaptor with 12 random nucleotides, each cDNA molecule received a tag. Every sample gave at least 3 million paired-end reads containing CDR3. TCRdb independently ran MiXCR on the 5' RACE reads; one entry per CDR3 protein. The data hold around 800,000 distinct CDR3 sequences, with around half observed a single time. This record comes from a study of blood T cells in healthy people across ages. Study-wide background: Per two T cells, about one barcoded beta molecule was captured through template switching.

V lost 5 bases to trimming and J lost 10 bases, with 21 bases between them. The length of the CDR3 is 15 residues. Germline CDR1 is MGHRA and CDR2 is YSYEKL. Material: blood. The sequence came from a man older than 75 in good health. This chain uses TRBV4-1 with TRBJ2-1; TRBD1 is a possible D gene (7 bases). This CDR3 reads CASSSDRFDGREQFF. The CDR3 coding sequence is TGCGCCAGCAGCTCGGACAGGTTCGATGGGAGGGAGCAGTTCTTC.